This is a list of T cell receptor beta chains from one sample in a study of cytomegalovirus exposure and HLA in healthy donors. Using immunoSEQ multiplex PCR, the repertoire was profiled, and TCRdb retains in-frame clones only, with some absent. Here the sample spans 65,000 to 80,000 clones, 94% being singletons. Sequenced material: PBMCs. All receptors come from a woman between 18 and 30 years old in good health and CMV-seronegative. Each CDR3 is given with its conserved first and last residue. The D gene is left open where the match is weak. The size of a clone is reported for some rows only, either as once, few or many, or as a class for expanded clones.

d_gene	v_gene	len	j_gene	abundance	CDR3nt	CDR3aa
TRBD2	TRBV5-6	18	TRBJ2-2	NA	TGTGCCAGCAGCGGCGGACTAGCGGGGGGGCATAGCACCGGGGAGCTGTTTTTT	CASSGGLAGGHSTGELFF
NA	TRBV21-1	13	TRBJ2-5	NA	TGTGCCAGCACCCGGGACAGCCAAGAGACCCAGTACTTC	CASTRDSQETQYF
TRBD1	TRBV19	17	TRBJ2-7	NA	TGTGCCAGTAGTATAGGTGACAGGGAGATTACCCTTTACGAGCAGTACTTC	CASSIGDREITLYEQYF
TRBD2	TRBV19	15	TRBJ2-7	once	TGTGCCAGTACTACCCGCGAAGGTTACGGGGGGGAGCAGTACTTC	CASTTREGYGGEQYF
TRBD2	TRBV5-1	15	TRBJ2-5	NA	TGCGCCAGCCAGACGATAGCGGGACCCCAAGAGACCCAGTACTTC	CASQTIAGPQETQYF
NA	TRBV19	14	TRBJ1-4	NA	TGTGCCAGTACGGGACGGGGACACTCTGAAAAACTGTTTTTT	CASTGRGHSEKLFF
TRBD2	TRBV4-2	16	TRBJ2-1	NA	TGTGCCAGCAGCCAAACTAGCGCTGAAACCTACAATGAGCAGTTCTTC	CASSQTSAETYNEQFF
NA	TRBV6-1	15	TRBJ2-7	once	TGTGCCAGCAGTGAATCCCCCAGGAACAGGAGGGAAGGGTACTTC	CASSESPRNRREGYF
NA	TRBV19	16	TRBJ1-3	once	TGTGCCAGTAGTAGAACCGGGACAAATTCTGGAAACACCATATATTTT	CASSRTGTNSGNTIYF
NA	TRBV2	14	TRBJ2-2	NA	TGTGCCAGCAGTTACATTCCATCCAGCGGGGAGCTGTTTTTT	CASSYIPSSGELFF
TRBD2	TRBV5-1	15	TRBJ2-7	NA	TGCGCCAGCAGCTTGATCCCTAGCGGCTCCTACGAGCAGTACTTC	CASSLIPSGSYEQYF
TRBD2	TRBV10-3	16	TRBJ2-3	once	TGTGCCATCAGCGAGTTAGCGGGAGGCGGGGCAGATACGCAGTATTTT	CAISELAGGGADTQYF
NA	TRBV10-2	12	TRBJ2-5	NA	TGCGCCAGCGCCCAGGTTGGGGAGACCCAGTACTTC	CASAQVGETQYF
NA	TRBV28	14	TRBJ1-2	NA	TGTGCCAGCAGTTTGGGCGGGGGAAACTATGGCTACACCTTC	CASSLGGGNYGYTF
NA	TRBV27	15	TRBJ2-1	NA	TGTGCCAGCAGTTTTTCCCTCCCGGGACTGGGAGAGCAGTTCTTC	CASSFSLPGLGEQFF
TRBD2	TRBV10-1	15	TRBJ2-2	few	TGCGCCAGCACCCAAGTAGCGGGAGGTACCGGGGAGCTGTTTTTT	CASTQVAGGTGELFF
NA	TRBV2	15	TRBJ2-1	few	TGTGCCAGCAGTGATGTAACGGGAGAACACGATGAGCAGTTCTTC	CASSDVTGEHDEQFF
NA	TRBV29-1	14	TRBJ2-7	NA	TGCAGCGGTTCCGACCACCAGGGGGGAAACGAGCAGTACTTC	CSGSDHQGGNEQYF
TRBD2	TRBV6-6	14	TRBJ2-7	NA	TGTGCCAGCAGTTTGAGCGGGAGTACCTACGAGCAGTACTTC	CASSLSGSTYEQYF
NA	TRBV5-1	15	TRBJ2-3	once	TGCGCCAGCAGCTTGGAGGGGCACCCAGGGGATACGCAGTATTTT	CASSLEGHPGDTQYF
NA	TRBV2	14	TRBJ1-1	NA	TGTGCCAGCATGAGAGGACAGCGCACGGGAGAAGCTTTCTTT	CASMRGQRTGEAFF
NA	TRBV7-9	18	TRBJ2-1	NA	TGTGCCAGCAGCTTTTTGAGGCGGCCGGGAGTCTCCTACAATGAGCAGTTCTTC	CASSFLRRPGVSYNEQFF
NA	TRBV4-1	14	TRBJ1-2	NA	TGCGCCAGCAGCCAAGAAGGAGATAACTATGGCTACACCTTC	CASSQEGDNYGYTF
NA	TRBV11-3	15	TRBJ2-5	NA	TGTGCCAGCAGCTTAGACAGGGGACGAGAAGAGACCCAGTACTTC	CASSLDRGREETQYF
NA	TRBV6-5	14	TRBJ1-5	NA	TGTGCCAGCAGCCCCGGACTTCCGGGTCAGCCCCAGCATTTT	CASSPGLPGQPQHF
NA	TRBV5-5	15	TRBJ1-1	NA	TGTGCCAGCAGCTTGCGCACCCTAGGGAACACTGAAGCTTTCTTT	CASSLRTLGNTEAFF
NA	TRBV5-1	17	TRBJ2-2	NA	TGCGCCAGCAGCTCAAGACGGGTCCTACCCTACACCGGGGAGCTGTTTTTT	CASSSRRVLPYTGELFF
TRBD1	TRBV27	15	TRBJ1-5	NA	TGTGCCAGCAGTTTAAGGTCAGGGGGCTATCAGCCCCAGCATTTT	CASSLRSGGYQPQHF
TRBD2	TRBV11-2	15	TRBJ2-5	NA	TGTGCCAGCAGCTTAGGAATGGGGGGGGGAGAGACCCAGTACTTC	CASSLGMGGGETQYF
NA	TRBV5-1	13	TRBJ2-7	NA	TGCGCCAGCAGCACCCGGACGGGAAACGAGCAGTACTTC	CASSTRTGNEQYF
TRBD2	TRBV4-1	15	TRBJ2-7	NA	TGCGCCAGCAGCCAACTAGCGGGAGCGGTTCACGAGCAGTACTTC	CASSQLAGAVHEQYF
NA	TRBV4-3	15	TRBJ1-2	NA	TGCGCCAGCAGCCAAGGCACAGGGAGTAGCTATGGCTACACCTTC	CASSQGTGSSYGYTF
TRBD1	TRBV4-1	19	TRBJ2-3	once	TGCGCCAGCAGCCAAGAAATCGGGTGGGGACAGGGACCAACAGATACGCAGTATTTT	CASSQEIGWGQGPTDTQYF
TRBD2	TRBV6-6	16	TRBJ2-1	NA	TGTGCCAGCAGTTGGGCTGCTGCGGGGGAGAACAATGAGCAGTTCTTC	CASSWAAAGENNEQFF
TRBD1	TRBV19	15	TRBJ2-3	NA	TGTGCCAGTAGTACTGGACAGGGGGCGTCAGATACGCAGTATTTT	CASSTGQGASDTQYF
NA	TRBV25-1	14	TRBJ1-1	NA	TGTGCCAGCAGTGGGCCAACAGAGACCACTGAAGCTTTCTTT	CASSGPTETTEAFF
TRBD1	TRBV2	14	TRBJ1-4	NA	TGTGCCACAAATTCAGGGGGTCTAGGTGAAAAACTGTTTTTT	CATNSGGLGEKLFF
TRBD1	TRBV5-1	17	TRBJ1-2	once	TGCGCCAGCAGCTTGGCCCCCTGGCAGGGGGATAACTATGGCTACACCTTC	CASSLAPWQGDNYGYTF
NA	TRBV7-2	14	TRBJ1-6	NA	TGTGCCAGCAGCCTCTCGGGACACCCATCGCCCCTCCACTTT	CASSLSGHPSPLHF
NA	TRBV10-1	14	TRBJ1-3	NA	TGCGCCAGCAGTGGACAGAGCTCTGGAAACACCATATATTTT	CASSGQSSGNTIYF
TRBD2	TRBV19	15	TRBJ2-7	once	TGTGCCAGTACCCGGGGAAGCGGGGTCTCCTACGAGCAGTACTTC	CASTRGSGVSYEQYF
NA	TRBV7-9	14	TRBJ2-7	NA	TGTGCCAGCAGTCAGGGTTTCCCCCCCTACGAGCAGTACTTC	CASSQGFPPYEQYF
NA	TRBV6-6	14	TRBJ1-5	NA	TGTGCCAGCAGTTACCCGGGGGGCAGACAGCCCCAGCATTTT	CASSYPGGRQPQHF
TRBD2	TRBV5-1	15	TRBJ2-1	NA	TGCGCCAGCAGCGCCCTGGGGGGGGTTGAAAATGAGCAGTTCTTC	CASSALGGVENEQFF
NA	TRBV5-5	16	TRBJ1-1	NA	TGTGCCAGCAGCTTGGGACTCAGGGGAAATCCCAGCGAAGCTTTCTTT	CASSLGLRGNPSEAFF
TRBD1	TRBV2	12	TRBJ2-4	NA	TGTGCCAGCAGGGGACAGGGAAACATTCAGTACTTC	CASRGQGNIQYF
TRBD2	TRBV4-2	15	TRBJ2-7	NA	TGTGCCAGCAGCCATTTTAGCGGGAACTCCTACGAGCAGTACTTC	CASSHFSGNSYEQYF
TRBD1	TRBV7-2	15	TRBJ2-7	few	TGTGCCAGCAGCTTGGAAGGGGGCGGGCCCGGCGAGCAGTACTTC	CASSLEGGGPGEQYF
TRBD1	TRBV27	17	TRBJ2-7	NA	TGTGCCAGCAGTTTATCGCCCTCCGGGACAGGGACGCACGAGCAGTACTTC	CASSLSPSGTGTHEQYF
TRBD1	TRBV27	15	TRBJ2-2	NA	TGTGCCAGCAGAACGGGACAGGGGAACACCGGGGAGCTGTTTTTT	CASRTGQGNTGELFF
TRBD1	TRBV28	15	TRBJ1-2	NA	TGTGCCAGCAGTCACGGACAGGGAGTCCTCTATGGCTACACCTTC	CASSHGQGVLYGYTF
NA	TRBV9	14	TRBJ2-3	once	TGTGCCAGCAGCGTAGCCCTAAGCACAGATACGCAGTATTTT	CASSVALSTDTQYF
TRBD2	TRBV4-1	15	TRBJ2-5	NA	TGCGCCAGCAGCCCCTGGACTAGCGGGGGTGAGACCCAGTACTTC	CASSPWTSGGETQYF
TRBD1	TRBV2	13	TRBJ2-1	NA	TGTGCCAGCAGCACACTAGGACAGGCTGAGCAGTTCTTC	CASSTLGQAEQFF
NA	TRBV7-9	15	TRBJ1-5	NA	TGTGCCAGCAGCTTGTACGCGGGGAGCAATCAGCCCCAGCATTTT	CASSLYAGSNQPQHF
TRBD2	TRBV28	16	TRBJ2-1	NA	TGTGCCAGCAGTTCCGCCGGGACTAGCGGGAACCATGAGCAGTTCTTC	CASSSAGTSGNHEQFF
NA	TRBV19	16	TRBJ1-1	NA	TGTGCCAGTAGTATCCTACAGGTTCCACCAAACACTGAAGCTTTCTTT	CASSILQVPPNTEAFF
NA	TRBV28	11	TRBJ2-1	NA	TGTGCCAGCAGTTTCAGGGGTGAGCAGTTCTTC	CASSFRGEQFF